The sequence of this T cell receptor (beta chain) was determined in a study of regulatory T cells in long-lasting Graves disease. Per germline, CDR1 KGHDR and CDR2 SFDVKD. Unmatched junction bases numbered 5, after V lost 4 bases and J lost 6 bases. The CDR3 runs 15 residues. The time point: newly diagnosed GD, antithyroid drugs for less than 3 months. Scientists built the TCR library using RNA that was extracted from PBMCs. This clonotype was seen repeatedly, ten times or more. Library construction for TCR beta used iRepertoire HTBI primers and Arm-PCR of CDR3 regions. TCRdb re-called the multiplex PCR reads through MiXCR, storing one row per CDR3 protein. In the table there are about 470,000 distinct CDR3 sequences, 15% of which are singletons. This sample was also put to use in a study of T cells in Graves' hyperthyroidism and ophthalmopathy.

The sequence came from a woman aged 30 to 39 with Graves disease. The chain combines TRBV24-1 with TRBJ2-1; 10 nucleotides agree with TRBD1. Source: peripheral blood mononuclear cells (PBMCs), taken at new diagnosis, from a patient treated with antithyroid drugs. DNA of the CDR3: TGTGCCACCAGTGAACCTGACAGGGGGCTCAATGAGCAGTTCTTC. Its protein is CATSEPDRGLNEQFF.